These 21 T cell receptor beta chains were all obtained from the same sample, sequenced in a study of T-cell memory formation after mild COVID-19. From the 5' RACE reads, TCRdb called clonotypes with MiXCR, one entry per CDR3 protein. The sample records about half a million distinct CDR3 sequences, about 20% being singletons. The sequencing input was PBMCs or a T cell subset sorted from them (not recorded which). Every receptor here comes from an adult woman who had mild COVID-19 (a few samples of this study predate the infection). Cell type and time point are not known.

This clonotype was counted ten times or more. This chain uses TRBV7-3 with TRBJ1-4; 7 nucleotides align to TRBD1. CDR1 SGHTA and CDR2 FQGTGA come from the germline V gene. CDR3 length equals 13 residues. J was trimmed by 8 bases and V by 5 bases; bases with no gene match: 5. CDR3 DNA sequence: TGTGCCAGCAGCCGCCAGGGGGGAGAAAAACTGTTTTTT. It translates to CASSRQGGEKLFF.

This clonotype was seen more than once but under ten times. The CDR3 spells CSARSDYEQYF. CDR3 nucleotide sequence: TGCAGTGCTAGATCCGATTACGAGCAGTACTTC. The chain combines TRBV20-1 with TRBJ2-7; D uncertain. Germline V gene sequence: CDR1 DFQATT, CDR2 SNEGSKA (reference sequence). CDR3 length: 11 amino acids. V lost 2 bases and J 4 bases, leaving 6 bases between the germline ends.

The chain uses TRBV5-6 and TRBJ2-2, with D maybe TRBD2 (6 bases). Germline V lookup: CDR1 SGHDT, CDR2 YYEEEE. There are 15 residues in the CDR3. The ends were cut back, 3 bases at V and 4 bases at J, with 13 bases in the middle. CDR3 loop: CASSSAGRATGELFF. The CDR3, as DNA: TGTGCCAGCAGCTCGGCGGGGCGGGCCACCGGGGAGCTGTTTTTT.

This clonotype has more than one count but fewer than ten. The V and J genes are TRBV7-9 and TRBJ1-1, with 10 bases lining up with TRBD1. The V gene's germline CDR1 is SEHNR and CDR2 FQNEAQ (reference sequence). The length of the CDR3 is 18 residues. Unmatched junction bases numbered 13, after V lost 5 bases and J lost 1 base. CDR3 DNA: TGTGCCAGCAGCGGAGGATGGGGACAGGGGATGAGGAACACTGAAGCTTTCTTT. This translates into CASSGGWGQGMRNTEAFF.

The chain joins TRBV30 to TRBJ2-1; TRBD2 aligns across 8 bases. CDR1 is GTSNPN, CDR2 SVGIG, per germline (reference sequence). J gave up 8 bases and V 2 bases, and 11 bases lay outside the gene matches. The CDR3 runs 15 residues. This CDR3 is CAWSLGGAGGYEQFF. The CDR3, as DNA: TGTGCCTGGAGTCTCGGGGGGGCGGGAGGCTATGAGCAGTTCTTC.

This rearrangement joins TRBV5-3 to TRBJ2-1; 8 bases map to TRBD2. TRBV5-3 is an ORF; its function is uncertain. The J segment lost 2 bases and the V segment lost 0 bases, leaving 1 base of the junction unmatched. This CDR3 is built from 15 residues. The CDR3: CARSLELAAYNEQFF. The CDR3 nucleotides are TGTGCCAGAAGCTTGGAACTAGCGGCCTACAATGAGCAGTTCTTC.

A word on this clonotype: An end of the junction does not agree with germline; a read error may underlie this. The J gene is TRBJ2-7, the V gene TRBV12-3 or TRBV12-4, with 8 positions matching TRBD2. CDR3 length: 14 amino acids. Here the CDR3 DNA reads TGTGCCAGCAGGTTAGCGGGGAGCTCCTACGAGCAGTACTTC. Translated, it gives CASRLAGSSYEQYF.

In this sample, this clonotype turned up a few times. This sequence joins TRBV12-3 or TRBV12-4 and TRBJ2-2; D is unclear. The CDR3 contains 14 residues. Trimming took 4 bases from V and 1 from J, leaving 7 bases between them. The DNA of the CDR3 is TGTGCCAGCAGTTGGCCGGGGAACACCGGGGAGCTGTTTTTT. Protein: CASSWPGNTGELFF.

The chain recombines TRBV3-1 with TRBJ1-4; no firm D call. The V and J ends lost 1 base and 0 bases respectively, with 9 bases between them. The CDR3 has 16 residues. Germline assignment: CDR1 LGHDT and CDR2 YNNKEL (reference sequence). CDR3 coding DNA: TGTGCCAGCAGCCAAGGGATTTCGGCAACTAATGAAAAACTGTTTTTT. Translation gives CASSQGISATNEKLFF.

This clonotype appeared a few times. This rearrangement joins TRBV6-5 to TRBJ1-1, with 7 bases identical to TRBD1. V lost 6 bases, J lost 5 bases, and 15 bases stayed unmatched. The CDR3 contains 16 residues. Germline-derived CDR1 and CDR2 are MNHEY and SVGAGI. CDR3 nucleotide sequence: TGTGCCAGCAGCACTCCAGGGGGGCTCCGAGGGACTGAAGCTTTCTTT. This sequence encodes CASSTPGGLRGTEAFF.

This clonotype was counted a few times. The junction shows a germline mismatch at one end, possibly a read error. V gene TRBV6-6 combines with J gene TRBJ1-2; maybe TRBD1 (6 bases). The CDR3 is 12 residues long. In germline, CDR1 is MNHNY, CDR2 SVGAGI (reference sequence). For the CDR3, the DNA is TGTGCCAGCATAGGGGGATCCATCGCAAGTAACTTC. It encodes CASIGGSIASNF.

There are many counts of this clonotype. The V and J genes are TRBV10-3 and TRBJ2-1; 7 bases line up with TRBD1. Germline CDR1 reads ENHRY; CDR2 reads SYGVKD. CDR3 length: 15 amino acids. V dropped 5 bases and J dropped 5; count of bases not matched to a gene: 9. The CDR3, as DNA: TGTGCCATCAGTAGGCCGGACAGGTGGAACAATGAGCAGTTCTTC. Its translation is CAISRPDRWNNEQFF.

This clonotype has more than one count but fewer than ten. This chain connects TRBV30 to TRBJ2-1; TRBD2 agrees at 7 bases. Germline assignment: CDR1 GTSNPN and CDR2 SVGIG (reference sequence). J was trimmed by 3 bases and V by 0 bases; bases with no gene match: 2. The CDR3 consists of 14 residues. The DNA of the CDR3 is TGTGCCTGGAGTGTCACGGGAGGCTACAATGAGCAGTTCTTC. Translation: CAWSVTGGYNEQFF.

This chain links TRBV6-2 or TRBV6-3 with TRBJ1-5; 8 bases match TRBD1. In germline, CDR1 is MNHEY, CDR2 SVGEGT. The length of the CDR3 is 13 residues. With V trimmed by 6 bases and J by 5 bases, 3 bases remained unmatched. CDR3 residues: CASRGQEDQPQHF. For the CDR3, the DNA is TGTGCCAGCAGGGGACAGGAGGATCAGCCCCAGCATTTT.

This clonotype was observed a few times. This sequence joins TRBV7-9 and TRBJ1-2, with a possible D match to TRBD1 (6 bases). Germline assignment: CDR1 SEHNR and CDR2 FQNEAQ (reference sequence). V was trimmed by 5 bases and J by 8 bases, leaving 15 bases between them. CDR3 length equals 13 residues. The CDR3 loop is CASSPTPRGGYTF. DNA of the CDR3: TGTGCCAGCAGCCCTACCCCCAGGGGCGGCTACACCTTC.

CDR3 residues: CASSRQGSNYGYTF. The CDR3 DNA follows: TGTGCCAGCAGCCGTCAGGGGTCTAACTATGGCTACACCTTC. The gene calls are TRBV12-3 or TRBV12-4 and TRBJ1-2; perhaps TRBD1 as D (6 bases). The CDR3 runs 14 residues. Between the trimmed V and J ends, which lost 6 bases and 0 bases, there was a span of 11 bases.

This clonotype was recorded at least ten times. V gene TRBV15 combines with J gene TRBJ2-4; D is uncertain. Between the trimmed V and J ends, which lost 0 bases and 3 bases, there was a span of 12 bases. The CDR3 loop spans 16 amino acids. Germline V gene lookup returns CDR1 LNHNV and CDR2 YYDKDF (reference sequence). The CDR3: CATSRDSGVDKNIQYF. DNA for the CDR3: TGTGCCACCAGCAGAGATTCTGGGGTGGACAAAAACATTCAGTACTTC.

The rearrangement links TRBV7-8 to TRBJ2-3; 8 bases align to TRBD1. Germline V gene sequence: CDR1 SGHVS, CDR2 FQNEAQ. Trimming cost V 5 bases and J 2 bases; bases outside gene matches: 6. This CDR3 comprises 15 residues. The CDR3 nucleotides read TGTGCCAGCAGCCCGAGACAGGGGCCCACAGATACGCAGTATTTT. The encoded protein is CASSPRQGPTDTQYF.

The gene calls are TRBV20-1 and TRBJ1-2; no clear D. Germline V lookup: CDR1 DFQATT, CDR2 SNEGSKA (reference sequence). Trimming took 6 bases from V and 3 from J, leaving 11 bases between them. The CDR3 consists of 12 residues. DNA for the CDR3: TGCAGTGCCAGAACACCCGACTATGGCTACACCTTC. As protein: CSARTPDYGYTF.

J is TRBJ2-7 and V is TRBV10-3; 7 bases are shared with TRBD1. The CDR3 has 14 amino acids. The J segment lost 6 bases and the V segment lost 5 bases, leaving 10 bases of the junction unmatched. Germline V gene sequence: CDR1 ENHRY, CDR2 SYGVKD. The CDR3 spells CAISTPQGIGEQYF. The CDR3 DNA sequence: TGTGCCATCAGTACCCCACAGGGGATAGGCGAGCAGTACTTC.

This chain joins TRBV6-2 or TRBV6-3 and TRBJ2-1, with a weak D call TRBD2 (6 bases). Germline V gene lookup returns CDR1 MNHEY and CDR2 SVGEGT. V lost 0 bases to trimming and J lost 5 bases, with 14 bases between them. The CDR3 consists of 16 residues. This chain's CDR3 is CASSYSSDPSDNEQFF. CDR3 nucleotide sequence: TGTGCCAGCAGTTACTCGAGTGACCCTAGCGACAATGAGCAGTTCTTC.